The 19 T cell receptor beta chains below all came from one sample that was sequenced in a study of molecular identifiers for immune sequencing clone quantification. TCRdb fed the PCR reads into MiXCR, producing one record per CDR3 protein. The sample carries hundreds of thousands of distinct CDR3 sequences, around 20% recorded once. Sequencing was done on a sample of naive CD8+ T cells from blood, with Jurkat cell RNA spiked in. The subset here: FACS-sorted CD8+CD4-CCR7+CD45RA+ naive T cells. These receptors were obtained from a human donor in good health. Some libraries in this study had Jurkat cell RNA spiked in.

A word on this clonotype: A much larger clonotype is one base distant, so this may be a read error. Since the CDR3 does not end with the conserved phenylalanine or tryptophan, this likely comes from a read error. This chain joins TRBV19 and TRBJ1-5, with TRBD1 matching 9 bases. In germline, CDR1 is LNHDA, CDR2 SQIVND (reference sequence). V was clipped by 6 bases and J by 7 bases; unmatched bases: 7. CDR3 length: 14 amino acids. CDR3 residues: CASRPQGAGQPQHS. The CDR3, as DNA: TGTGCCAGTAGACCACAGGGGGCCGGACAGCCCCAGCATTCT.

This chain joins TRBV5-6 and TRBJ2-1; TRBD2 matches at 8 bases. V trimming: 0 bases; J trimming: 2 bases; junction bases outside the gene matches: 7. The CDR3 has 17 amino acids. The V gene's germline CDR1 is SGHDT and CDR2 YYEEEE. In DNA, the CDR3 is TGTGCCAGCAGCTTGGTACGGGGGGGCCTGACCTACAATGAGCAGTTCTTC. The encoded protein is CASSLVRGGLTYNEQFF.

The chain combines TRBV3-1 with TRBJ2-3; D is undetermined. Germline loops: CDR1 LGHDT, CDR2 YNNKEL (reference sequence). Trimming took 2 bases from V and 5 from J, leaving 14 bases between them. The CDR3 is made up of 15 amino acids. DNA of the CDR3: TGTGCCAGCAGCCAATTAAGCTCCAGTGGAGATACGCAGTATTTT. Amino acids: CASSQLSSSGDTQYF.

The chain recombines TRBV15 with TRBJ2-7, with D possibly matching TRBD1 (6 bases). Trimming shortened V by 1 base and J by 2 bases, and 18 bases separated the two germline ends. The CDR3 is made up of 17 amino acids. CDR1 and CDR2 (germline): LNHNV, YYDKDF (reference sequence). CDR3 region: CATSRVRLGDRTYEQYF. CDR3 nucleotides: TGTGCCACCAGCAGAGTGCGTTTGGGAGACAGGACCTACGAGCAGTACTTC.

This clonotype was seen ten or more times. The J gene is TRBJ2-3, the V gene TRBV7-8; no reliable D call. CDR3 size: 17 residues. Trimming removed 5 bases at V and 1 base at J, with 19 bases between. Germline V gene data show CDR1 as SGHVS and CDR2 as FQNEAQ. CDR3 sequence: CASSQGRALWGTDTQYF. The CDR3 nucleotides read TGTGCCAGCAGCCAAGGACGGGCCCTCTGGGGCACAGATACGCAGTATTTT.

This clonotype has a count of ten or more. This chain connects TRBV12-5 to TRBJ1-1; D not certain. Germline V CDR1 and CDR2: LGHNT, FRNRAP. The CDR3 sequence is 13 residues long. The V end lost 4 bases, the J end lost 8 bases, and 14 bases lay between the germline ends. CDR3 protein: CASGWGPGSEAFF. The DNA for the CDR3 is TGTGCTAGTGGTTGGGGTCCGGGGTCCGAAGCTTTCTTT. Looking up the rest from reference TRBV12-5 and TRBJ1-1 gives the full variable domain: DARVTQTPRHKVTEMGQEVTMRCQPILGHNTVFWYRQTMMQGLELLAYFRNRAPLDDSGMPKDRFSAEMPDATLATLKIQPSEPRDSAVYFCASGWGPGSEAFFGQGTRLTVV.

There are many counts of this clonotype. The chain has TRBV25-1 and TRBJ2-2; D remains unclear. V dropped 7 bases and J dropped 5 bases, with 8 bases sitting between them. Germline-derived CDR1 and CDR2 are MGHDK and SYGVNS. The CDR3 runs to 12 residues. The CDR3 sequence: CASIAYTGELFF. CDR3 DNA: TGTGCCAGCATTGCTTATACCGGGGAGCTGTTTTTT.

This clonotype was counted a few times. V gene TRBV30 combines with J gene TRBJ2-3, with 7 positions matching TRBD1. Per germline, CDR1 GTSNPN and CDR2 SVGIG (reference sequence). V shed 3 bases, J shed 4 bases, and the junction held 10 bases outside the gene matches. The CDR3 covers 15 residues. Here the CDR3 reads CAWRGNDRDADTQYF. The CDR3 DNA is TGTGCCTGGAGGGGCAATGACAGGGACGCAGATACGCAGTATTTT.

This sequence joins TRBV7-3 and TRBJ2-3, with a tentative D call TRBD1 (6 bases). TRBJ2-5 explains the end of the DNA better; the J call may be wrong. Germline loops: CDR1 SGHTA, CDR2 FQGTGA. The CDR3 runs to 15 residues. The CDR3: CASSPNRASTETQYF. DNA for the CDR3: TGTGCCAGCAGCCCTAACAGGGCTAGCACAGAGACCCAGTACTTC.

In regard to this clonotype: This may arise from a read error, as a much more abundant clone is one base away. The chain links TRBV27 to TRBJ2-7; maybe TRBD1 (5 bases). Germline V gives CDR1 MNHEY, CDR2 SMNVEV (reference sequence). This CDR3 contains 14 residues. The CDR3, as DNA: TGTGCCAGCAGGACAGTGAGGAGCTCCTACGGGCAGTACTTC. Translation: CASRTVRSSYGQYF.

Concerning this clonotype itself: A much larger clonotype is one base distant, so this may be a read error. The J gene is TRBJ1-6, the V gene TRBV7-2; unclear D gene. Germline CDR1 reads SGHTA; CDR2 reads FQGNSA. Trimming shortened V by 5 bases and J by 2 bases, and 13 bases separated the two germline ends. CDR3 length: 16 residues. CDR3 bases: TGTGCCAGCAGCACTACACAGAGTACCTATAATTCACCCCTCCACTTT. Translated, it gives CASSTTQSTYNSPLHF.

Of note for this clonotype: Being one base from a much bigger clone, this may be a read error. The chain carries TRBV27 and TRBJ1-5; no reliable D call. The germline V gene has CDR1 MNHEY and CDR2 SMNVEV (reference sequence). This CDR3 is 13 amino acids long. The CDR3 DNA follows: TGTGCCAACAGTGCGGTCAGCAATCAGCCCCAGCATTTT. This sequence encodes CANSAVSNQPQHF.

This clonotype was seen ten or more times. The chain joins TRBV27 to TRBJ2-7; D is unclear. The germline V gene has CDR1 MNHEY and CDR2 SMNVEV (reference sequence). With 3 bases removed from V and 7 bases from J, the gap between germline ends came to 16 bases. The CDR3 is 14 amino acids. CDR3 loop: CASSLSDTPTEQYF. The CDR3 bases are TGTGCCAGCAGTTTGTCTGACACCCCTACTGAGCAGTACTTC.

This clonotype appeared many times. The chain recombines TRBV21-1 with TRBJ1-3; the table names TRBD1, a call not compared with the DNA. TRBV21-1 is noted as a pseudogene. The CDR3 has 20 residues. This chain's CDR3 is CASSRSRDRSPYHSGNTIYF. As DNA, the CDR3 is TGTGCCAGCAGCAGGTCCCGGGACAGGAGTCCCTACCACTCTGGAAACACCATATATTTT.

This clonotype was picked up many times. The chain employs TRBV18 and TRBJ2-3, with TRBD1 as a possible D gene (6 bases). Germline CDR1 is KGHSH and CDR2 is LQKENI. The CDR3 contains 15 residues. Trimming stripped 7 bases from V and 4 bases from J, with 18 bases between. As DNA, the CDR3 is TGTGCCAGCTTACAGGGAGAGGGGTCGGCAGATACGCAGTATTTT. Translating gives CASLQGEGSADTQYF. The whole variable domain, filled in from reference TRBV18 and TRBJ2-3, reads NAGVMQNPRHLVRRRGQEARLRCSPMKGHSHVYWYRQLPEEGLKFMVYLQKENIIDESGMPKERFSAEFPKEGPSILRIQQVVRGDSAAYFCASLQGEGSADTQYFGPGTRLTVL.

On this clonotype: A much bigger clone sits one base away, suggesting this may be a read error. The conserved closing phenylalanine or tryptophan is absent in this CDR3, likely reflecting a read error. Because the CDR3's place on the DNA is in doubt, the DNA is left out and the CDR3 is given as listed by TCRdb. The V call is TRBV28, the J call TRBJ1-2; the table's TRBD1 call for D was not verified on the DNA. In germline, CDR1 is MDHEN, CDR2 SYDVKM. With termini counted, the CDR3 has 12 amino acids. The CDR3 sequence is CASSEPGQVYTS.

Note on this clonotype: The conserved phenylalanine or tryptophan is not found at the CDR3 terminus, so this likely reflects a read error. The DNA is omitted, as the CDR3 cannot be located on it reliably, and the CDR3 follows TCRdb's listing. The CDR3 here is CASTPPRGAVSPYMNTEASS. J is TRBJ1-1 and V is TRBV19; the D segment call TRBD1 is taken from the table without a DNA check. The CDR3 is made up of 20 amino acids, end residues included. The V gene's germline CDR1 is LNHDA and CDR2 SQIVND (reference sequence).

To note about this clonotype: A single base separates this from a much larger clone, so it may be a read error. The conserved final phenylalanine or tryptophan is absent from the CDR3, which likely points to a read error. This chain uses TRBV7-9 with TRBJ1-1; D not resolved. Trimming removed 5 bases at V and 8 bases at J, with 15 bases between. CDR3 length: 13 residues. The germline gives CDR1 SEHNR, CDR2 FQNEAQ (reference sequence). CDR3 in amino acids: CASSPPLETEAFS. The CDR3 DNA is TGTGCCAGCAGCCCCCCGTTGGAGACCGAAGCTTTCTCT.

This clonotype appeared many times. The genes are TRBV7-9 and TRBJ2-1, with a weak D call TRBD2 (6 bases). Germline V gives CDR1 SEHNR, CDR2 FQNEAQ (reference sequence). This CDR3 region has 16 residues. V was pared by 2 bases and J by 4 bases, with 15 bases between. CDR3 residues: CASSLSGTGVYNEQFF. In nucleotides, the CDR3 is TGTGCCAGCAGCTTATCCGGGACGGGGGTTTACAATGAGCAGTTCTTC.